The sequence of this T cell receptor beta chain was determined in a study of radiotherapy plus CTLA-4 blockade in lung cancer. TCRdb keeps only in-frame clones here, not all; method: immunoSEQ multiplex PCR. In the table there are about 81,000 clones, 72% of which are singletons. Germline V gene sequence: CDR1 SGDLS, CDR2 YYNGEE. The CDR3 consists of 15 residues. The V gene lost 0 bases and the J gene lost 6 bases, with 15 bases spanning the gap. Enrolled patients, whose metastatic non-small-cell lung cancer was chemo-refractory, received focal radiation plus CTLA-4 blockade with ipilimumab. This clone was observed once.

Sequenced material: peripheral blood, taken from a patient treated with radiotherapy plus ipilimumab. This clonotype was sampled from a human donor with non-small cell lung cancer that progressed on radiotherapy plus ipilimumab. The rearrangement uses TRBV9 and TRBJ1-2; no firm D call. The CDR3 reads CASSVEGLSGDGYTF. CDR3 DNA sequence: TGTGCCAGCAGCGTAGAAGGGCTAAGTGGAGATGGCTACACCTTC.